This T cell receptor (beta chain) was identified during a study of blood T cells in healthy people across ages. In regard to this clonotype: One end of the junction does not line up with germline, which may come from a read error.

Sample-barcoded 5' priming and a J-beta primer mix drove a second PCR of 7 to 11 cycles. TCRdb re-called the 5' RACE reads with MiXCR, one entry per CDR3 protein. This table has 1.4 million or so distinct CDR3 sequences, approximately 42% appearing once. Germline V gene sequence: CDR1 LGHNA, CDR2 YNFKEQ. The CDR3 has 14 amino acids. The V call is TRBV4-2, the J call TRBJ2-1; unclear D gene. The source material was blood. The TCR originated in a woman aged 18 to 35 in good health. In DNA form, the CDR3 reads TGTGCCAGCAGCGAAAGTCATCTCGACAATGAGCGGTTCTTC. Protein product: CASSESHLDNERFF.